These 6 T cell receptor beta chains were sequenced from one sample in a study of T cell changes during pregnancy in multiple sclerosis. The method was immunoSEQ multiplex PCR; TCRdb's version includes in-frame clones alone and lacks a portion of them. The sample lists tens of thousands of clones, roughly nine tenths seen once, with 3% to 4% in the top ten. Specimen: peripheral blood, collected in the first trimester of pregnancy. All receptors derive from a female donor in good health, enrolled as a control in a pregnancy study.

V is TRBV18 and J is TRBJ1-5, with TRBD1 matching over 9 bases. Losses at the gene ends were 4 bases for V and 4 bases for J; bases not matched to a gene: 5. Germline CDR1 and CDR2: KGHSH and LQKENI. The CDR3 is 15 amino acids. CDR3 in amino acids: CASSRGTGPNQPQHF. The CDR3 DNA follows: TGTGCCAGCTCACGGGGGACAGGGCCGAATCAGCCCCAGCATTTT.

This rearrangement joins TRBV7-2 to TRBJ2-7, with TRBD2 identical over 7 bases. The J segment lost 3 bases and the V segment lost 2 bases, leaving 4 bases of the junction unmatched. This CDR3 spans 14 amino acids. Per the germline V gene, CDR1 is SGHTA and CDR2 is FQGNSA. In DNA, the CDR3 is TGTGCCAGCAGCTTACAGGGACTACTCTACGAGCAGTACTTC. This sequence encodes CASSLQGLLYEQYF.

The chain links TRBV5-1 to TRBJ1-1, with D possibly TRBD1 on 6 matching bases. Between the trimmed V and J ends, which lost 4 bases and 0 bases, there was a span of 13 bases. This CDR3 contains 15 residues. The germline gives CDR1 SGHRS, CDR2 YFSETQ. CDR3 sequence reads: CASSISTGMNTEAFF. CDR3 coding DNA: TGCGCCAGCAGCATCTCGACAGGAATGAACACTGAAGCTTTCTTT.

CDR3 in amino acids: CASSYGTGGGYTF. CDR3 nucleotides: TGTGCCAGCAGTTACGGGACAGGGGGAGGCTACACCTTC. The V and J genes are TRBV6-5 and TRBJ1-2; 11 positions match TRBD1. Germline loops: CDR1 MNHEY, CDR2 SVGAGI. V lost 2 bases, J lost 8 bases, and 1 base stayed unmatched. The CDR3 runs 13 residues.

The genes are TRBV6-5 and TRBJ2-1; 7 bases are shared with TRBD2. The CDR3 runs to 13 residues. Germline trimming cut 8 bases from V and 8 bases from J; bases unmatched to any gene: 9. Germline V CDR1 and CDR2: MNHEY, SVGAGI. The chain's CDR3 is CASGGGLQDEQFF. The CDR3 nucleotides are TGTGCCAGCGGCGGGGGACTCCAAGATGAGCAGTTCTTC.

The gene calls are TRBV7-9 and TRBJ1-6, with D possibly matching TRBD1 (5 bases). This CDR3 has 16 amino acids. V lost 1 base and J lost 10, with 17 bases in between. In germline, CDR1 is SEHNR, CDR2 FQNEAQ (reference sequence). The CDR3 is CASSLGDWPINSPLHF. DNA of the CDR3: TGTGCCAGCAGCTTAGGGGACTGGCCGATTAACTCACCCCTCCACTTT.